A single sample gave rise to the 27 T cell receptor beta chains below, sequenced in a study of blood T cells in healthy people across ages. For the second PCR, which ran for about 6 to 12 cycles, a sample-barcoded 5' primer and a J-beta primer mix were used. TCRdb redid the calling of the 5' RACE reads with MiXCR, one entry per CDR3 protein. Among about 720,000 distinct CDR3 sequences listed, about 20% were seen once. What was sequenced was blood. The receptors derive from a man aged 70 or older in good health.

This clonotype was observed a handful of times. The V and J genes are TRBV30 and TRBJ1-5; D is possibly TRBD1 (5 bases). Germline assignment: CDR1 GTSNPN and CDR2 SVGIG (reference sequence). The ends were cut back, 3 bases at V and 4 bases at J, with 16 bases in the middle. The CDR3 runs to 15 residues. The CDR3 loop is CAWSEGTARNQPQHF. CDR3 nucleotides: TGTGCCTGGAGCGAAGGGACCGCGAGAAATCAGCCCCAGCATTTT.

The chain is built from TRBV14 and TRBJ2-1, with D perhaps TRBD2 (6 bases). The CDR3 covers 17 residues. Germline V gives CDR1 SGHDN, CDR2 FVKESK. The germline V and J ends were trimmed by 3 bases and 0 bases, with 15 bases remaining between them. The CDR3 here is CASSHPRAGSSYNEQFF. The CDR3 region has the DNA TGTGCCAGCAGCCATCCAAGGGCGGGAAGCTCCTACAATGAGCAGTTCTTC.

Only a few counts were recorded for this clonotype. This rearrangement joins TRBV7-2 to TRBJ2-5; maybe TRBD2 (6 bases). Germline values: CDR1 SGHTA, CDR2 FQGNSA. Trimming took off 3 bases at V and 2 bases at J, with 13 bases between the two ends. CDR3 length: 15 amino acids. CDR3 nucleotides: TGTGCCAGCAGCTTCGGGGGATTGGTACAAGAGACCCAGTACTTC. It yields the protein CASSFGGLVQETQYF.

Only a few counts were recorded for this clonotype. This chain links TRBV7-9 with TRBJ2-3, with D unresolved. The V gene's germline CDR1 is SEHNR and CDR2 FQNEAQ (reference sequence). The CDR3 is 15 residues long. V was cut by 2 bases and J by 5 bases, with 14 bases left in between. The CDR3 region is CASSLSLIRQDTQYF. As DNA, the CDR3 is TGTGCCAGCAGCTTAAGTCTTATCCGGCAAGATACGCAGTATTTT.

V usage is TRBV5-1 and J usage is TRBJ2-3; 10 bases are shared with TRBD2. CDR3 size: 17 residues. Losses at the gene ends were 4 bases for V and 6 bases for J; bases not matched to a gene: 14. Germline CDR1 is SGHRS and CDR2 is YFSETQ. The CDR3 coding sequence is TGCGCCAGCAGCCCTCTAGCGGGAGAGCTCCAGGGTGATACGCAGTATTTT. This sequence encodes CASSPLAGELQGDTQYF.

The table lists this clonotype with a few counts. CDR3 nucleotide sequence: TGCAGCGTTGAAAGGGACGGGGGCTCCGAGCAGTACTTC. Protein sequence: CSVERDGGSEQYF. V and J are TRBV29-1 and TRBJ2-7; D possibly matches TRBD1 or TRBD2 (6 bases each). From germline, CDR1 is SQVTM and CDR2 ANQGSEA. Between the trimmed V and J ends, which lost 2 bases and 6 bases, there was a span of 14 bases. The CDR3 is 13 residues long.

This chain connects TRBV7-3 to TRBJ2-3; tentatively, D is TRBD1 (6 bases). Trimming removed 0 bases from V and 0 bases from J, with 16 bases in between. The CDR3 has 18 residues. The germline V gene has CDR1 SGHTA and CDR2 FQGTGA. The CDR3 DNA reads TGTGCCAGCAGCTTAACGTACAGCGGTGGGGGCAGCACAGATACGCAGTATTTT. It is translated as CASSLTYSGGGSTDTQYF.

Note on this clonotype: Because the CDR3 is missing its conserved closing phenylalanine or tryptophan, this is likely a read error. This chain connects TRBV20-1 to TRBJ2-1; TRBD2 agrees at 8 bases. CDR1 and CDR2 (germline): DFQATT, SNEGSKA (reference sequence). This CDR3 region has 15 residues. Trimming took 1 base from V and 8 from J; bases not matched to a gene: 10. The chain's CDR3 is CSARGPVAGSDEQFL. DNA of the CDR3: TGCAGTGCTAGAGGGCCCGTAGCGGGATCAGATGAGCAGTTCCTC.

This clonotype was seen more than once but under ten times. The rearrangement joins TRBV29-1 to TRBJ2-1; tentative D call: TRBD2 (7 bases). TRBJ2-7 matches the DNA end more closely, so the J call is doubtful. The CDR3 extends over 14 amino acids. Germline CDR1 and CDR2: SQVTM and ANQGSEA. CDR3 loop: CSVIRGAGAYEQYF. CDR3 nucleotide sequence: TGCAGCGTGATCCGGGGGGCAGGGGCCTACGAGCAGTACTTC.

This clonotype was observed a handful of times. The chain links TRBV4-1 to TRBJ1-1; D remains ambiguous. The V and J ends lost 0 bases and 8 bases respectively, with 13 bases between them. The length of the CDR3 is 14 residues. Germline CDR1 and CDR2: MGHRA and YSYEKL. The CDR3 DNA reads as TGCGCCAGCAGCCAAGATGTAGGGCGTCAGGAAGCTTTCTTT. It specifies CASSQDVGRQEAFF.

This rearrangement joins TRBV11-1 to TRBJ2-1, with TRBD2 identical over 8 bases. This CDR3 contains 18 residues. Germline loops: CDR1 SGHAT, CDR2 FQDESV (reference sequence). V gave up 4 bases and J gave up 0 bases; unmatched junction bases: 11. The CDR3 nucleotides are TGTGCCAGCAGCTCCTCGGCGGGAGGCCTGATCTCCTACAATGAGCAGTTCTTC. Translation gives CASSSSAGGLISYNEQFF.

Remarks on this clonotype: The conserved phenylalanine or tryptophan normally closing the CDR3 is absent here, so this likely arose from a read error. The V and J genes are TRBV11-2 and TRBJ1-2; D may be TRBD1 (6 bases). Germline lookup yields CDR1 SGHAT and CDR2 FQNNGV. The CDR3 runs to 16 residues. Trimming stripped 1 base from V and 4 bases from J, with 16 bases between. CDR3 nucleotide sequence: TGTGCCAGCAGCTTAGCGGGGGCCGGGAGGAGCTATGGCTACACCCTC. Translated: CASSLAGAGRSYGYTL.

The V and J genes are TRBV9 and TRBJ2-1; no definite D call. The germline gives CDR1 SGDLS, CDR2 YYNGEE. Trimming removed 3 bases from V and 4 bases from J, with 14 bases in between. The CDR3 is made up of 15 amino acids. The CDR3 coding sequence is TGTGCCAGCAGCGAACGGCTGAACCCTTACAATGAGCAGTTCTTC. Translated, it gives CASSERLNPYNEQFF.

This clonotype was seen just once. The rearrangement links TRBV12-3 or TRBV12-4 to TRBJ1-4; 7 nucleotides align to TRBD1. V trimming: 4 bases; J trimming: 7 bases; junction bases outside the gene matches: 9. The CDR3 has 15 amino acids. The CDR3 nucleotides are TGTGCCAGCAGTTCCCGACAGGGATCGGGTGAAAAACTGTTTTTT. The encoded protein is CASSSRQGSGEKLFF.

The chain is built from TRBV20-1 and TRBJ1-5; perhaps TRBD1 as D (5 bases). The CDR3 has 16 amino acids. V lost 6 bases, J lost 0 bases, and 18 bases lay in between. Germline-derived CDR1 and CDR2 are DFQATT and SNEGSKA (reference sequence). As DNA, the CDR3 is TGCAGTGCACCCAAGGTGGGACCTTATAGCAATCAGCCCCAGCATTTT. As protein: CSAPKVGPYSNQPQHF.

J is TRBJ1-2 and V is TRBV4-3; a weak D match, TRBD1 (5 bases). From germline, CDR1 is LGHNA and CDR2 YSLEER. Trimming took off 0 bases at V and 3 bases at J, with 8 bases between the two ends. The CDR3 consists of 14 residues. DNA of the CDR3: TGCGCCAGCAGCCAAGATTCGGGGCACTATGGCTACACCTTC. Translation: CASSQDSGHYGYTF.

This clonotype was found a few times. The genes are TRBV7-2 and TRBJ2-1; 13 bases match TRBD2. This CDR3 has 18 residues. With 3 bases clipped from V and 0 bases from J, the junction kept 5 bases outside the gene matches. CDR1 and CDR2 from the germline V gene are SGHTA and FQGNSA. The CDR3 DNA follows: TGTGCCAGCAGCTTCGCAGGGACTAGCGGGACCTCCTACAATGAGCAGTTCTTC. Its protein product is CASSFAGTSGTSYNEQFF.

This chain links TRBV11-2 with TRBJ2-7; D gene unclear. This CDR3 has 14 amino acids. V was trimmed by 0 bases and J by 7 bases, leaving 13 bases between them. Germline assignment: CDR1 SGHAT and CDR2 FQNNGV. The CDR3 is CASSLEPLEVEQYF. As DNA, the CDR3 is TGTGCCAGCAGCTTAGAACCTTTAGAAGTTGAGCAGTACTTC.

This chain uses TRBV3-1 with TRBJ1-1; D is unclear. Germline values: CDR1 LGHDT, CDR2 YNNKEL (reference sequence). Trimming left V 5 bases short and J 0 bases short, with 7 bases between. This CDR3 spans 13 amino acids. CDR3 in amino acids: CASSKRLNTEAFF. CDR3 nucleotide sequence: TGTGCCAGCAGCAAACGACTGAACACTGAAGCTTTCTTT.

Concerning this clonotype: The junction differs from germline at one of its ends, possibly a read error. In nucleotides, the CDR3 is TGTGTCAGCAGTTTTACAGGGAGTATGGAGACCCAGTACTTC. Its protein product is CVSSFTGSMETQYF. The chain couples TRBV12-3 or TRBV12-4 to TRBJ2-5, with D possibly being TRBD1 (6 bases). The CDR3 length is 14 residues.

A note on this clonotype: The CDR3 end shows no conserved phenylalanine or tryptophan, and so a read error is likely. V and J are TRBV7-2 and TRBJ2-1; D remains ambiguous. The ends were cut back, 3 bases at V and 0 bases at J, with 12 bases in the middle. Germline lookup yields CDR1 SGHTA and CDR2 FQGNSA. The CDR3 consists of 16 residues. The DNA for the CDR3 is TGTGCCAGCAGCTTGGACGGACCGAGCTCCTACAATGAGCAGTTCTCC. Protein product: CASSLDGPSSYNEQFS.

The chain uses TRBV28 and TRBJ2-1; 8 nucleotides line up with TRBD2. CDR1 is MDHEN, CDR2 SYDVKM, per germline. The CDR3 length is 16 residues. Unmatched junction bases numbered 8, after V lost 6 bases and J lost 1 base. In DNA, the CDR3 is TGTGCCAGCAGGACAAGCGGGAGATTTTCCTACAATGAGCAGTTCTTC. It translates to CASRTSGRFSYNEQFF.

The chain recombines TRBV29-1 with TRBJ1-1; D remains ambiguous. The CDR3 loop spans 13 amino acids. Trimming stripped 4 bases from V and 0 bases from J, with 9 bases between. CDR1 and CDR2 (germline): SQVTM, ANQGSEA. CDR3 coding DNA: TGCAGCGTTGTCAAGAGTTTGAACACTGAAGCTTTCTTT. As protein: CSVVKSLNTEAFF.

This sequence joins TRBV11-2 and TRBJ2-5; 9 bases are shared with TRBD1. With the DNA end fitting TRBJ2-7 better, the J assignment may be wrong. Per the germline V gene, CDR1 is SGHAT and CDR2 is FQNNGV. This CDR3 contains 17 residues. The CDR3 bases are TGTGCCAGCAGCTTAGGTCCGATGGGACAGGGTAACTACGAGCAGTACTTC. It is translated as CASSLGPMGQGNYEQYF.

The CDR3 DNA reads TGTGCCAGTAGTCGGTCAGCGGGGGTCAATGGCTACACCTTC. Translation: CASSRSAGVNGYTF. The rearrangement links TRBV19 to TRBJ1-2, with D possibly TRBD1 on 5 matching bases. Germline assignment: CDR1 LNHDA and CDR2 SQIVND (reference sequence). Between the trimmed V and J ends, which lost 5 bases and 6 bases, there was a span of 16 bases. The CDR3 runs to 14 residues. The entire variable domain, with the rest obtained from reference TRBV19 and TRBJ1-2, is as follows: DGGITQSPKYLFRKEGQNVTLSCEQNLNHDAMYWYRQDPGQGLRLIYYSQIVNDFQKGDIAEGYSVSREKKESFPLTVTSAQKNPTAFYLCASSRSAGVNGYTFGSGTRLTVV.

This rearrangement joins TRBV10-3 to TRBJ1-4; D unclear. The CDR3 consists of 14 residues. Germline lookup yields CDR1 ENHRY and CDR2 SYGVKD. With 0 bases removed from V and 4 bases from J, the gap between germline ends came to 6 bases. CDR3 region: CAISESIFNEKLFF. In DNA, the CDR3 is TGTGCCATCAGTGAGTCGATTTTTAATGAAAAACTGTTTTTT.

This chain connects TRBV28 to TRBJ1-2; D is perhaps TRBD1 (5 bases). Germline CDR1 reads MDHEN; CDR2 reads SYDVKM. The CDR3 loop spans 14 amino acids. The germline V and J ends were trimmed by 4 bases and 4 bases, with 13 bases remaining between them. CDR3 protein: CASSSGGARYGYTF. CDR3 coding DNA: TGTGCCAGCAGTTCTGGGGGTGCCCGCTATGGCTACACCTTC.